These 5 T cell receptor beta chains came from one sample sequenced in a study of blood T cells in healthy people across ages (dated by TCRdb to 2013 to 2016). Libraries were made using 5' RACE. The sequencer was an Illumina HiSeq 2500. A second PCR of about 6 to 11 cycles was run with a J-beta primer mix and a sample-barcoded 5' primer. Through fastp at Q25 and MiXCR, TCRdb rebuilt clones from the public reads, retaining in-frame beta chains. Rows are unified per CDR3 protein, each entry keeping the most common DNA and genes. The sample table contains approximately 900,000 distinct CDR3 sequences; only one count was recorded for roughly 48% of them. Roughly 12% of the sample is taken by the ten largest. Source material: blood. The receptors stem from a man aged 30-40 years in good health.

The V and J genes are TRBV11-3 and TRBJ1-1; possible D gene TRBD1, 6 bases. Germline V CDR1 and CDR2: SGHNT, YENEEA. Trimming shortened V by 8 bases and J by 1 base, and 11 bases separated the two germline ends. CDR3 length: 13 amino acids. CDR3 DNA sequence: TGTGCCAGCGGAACAGGGAGGAACACTGAAGCTTTCTTT. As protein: CASGTGRNTEAFF.

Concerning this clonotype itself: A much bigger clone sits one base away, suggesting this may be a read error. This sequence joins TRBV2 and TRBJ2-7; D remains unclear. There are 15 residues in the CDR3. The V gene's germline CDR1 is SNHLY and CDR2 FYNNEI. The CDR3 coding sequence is TGTGCCAGCAGTGGAAGCGTTTTTAGGTCCTACGGGCAGTACTTC. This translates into CASSGSVFRSYGQYF.

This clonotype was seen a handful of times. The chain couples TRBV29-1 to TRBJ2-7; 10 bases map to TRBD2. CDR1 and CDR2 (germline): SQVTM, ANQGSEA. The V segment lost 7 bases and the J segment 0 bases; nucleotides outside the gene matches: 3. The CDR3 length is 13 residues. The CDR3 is CSGTSGSSYEQYF. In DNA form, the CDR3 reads TGCAGCGGGACTAGCGGAAGCTCCTACGAGCAGTACTTC.

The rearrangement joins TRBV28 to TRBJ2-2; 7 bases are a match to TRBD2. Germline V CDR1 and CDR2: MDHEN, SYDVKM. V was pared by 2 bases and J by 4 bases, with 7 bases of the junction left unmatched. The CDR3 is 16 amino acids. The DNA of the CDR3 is TGTGCCAGCAGTTTACGGGGGGTCGTCGGCACCGGGGAGCTGTTTTTT. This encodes CASSLRGVVGTGELFF.

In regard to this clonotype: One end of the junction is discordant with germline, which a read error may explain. The CDR3 nucleotides read TGTGCCAGCAGCTTAGGGTATCCGGGACAGGGACACAATGGGCAGTTCTTC. Amino acids: CASSLGYPGQGHNGQFF. The gene calls are TRBV7-8 and TRBJ2-1, with TRBD1 matching over 9 bases. This CDR3 contains 17 residues. Germline CDR1 is SGHVS and CDR2 is FQNEAQ.